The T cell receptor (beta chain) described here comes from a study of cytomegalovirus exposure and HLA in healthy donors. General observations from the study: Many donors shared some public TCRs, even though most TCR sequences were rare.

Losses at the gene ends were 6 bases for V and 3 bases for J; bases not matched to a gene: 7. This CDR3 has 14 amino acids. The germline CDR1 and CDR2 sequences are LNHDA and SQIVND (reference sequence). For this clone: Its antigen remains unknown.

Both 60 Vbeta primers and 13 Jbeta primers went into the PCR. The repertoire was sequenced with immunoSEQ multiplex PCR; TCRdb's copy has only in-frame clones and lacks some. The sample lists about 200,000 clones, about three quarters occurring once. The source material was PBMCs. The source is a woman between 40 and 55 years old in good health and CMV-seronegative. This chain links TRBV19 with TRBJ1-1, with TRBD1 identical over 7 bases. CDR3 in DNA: TGTGCCAGTAGAAGAGACAGGGAAGACACTGAAGCTTTCTTT. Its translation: CASRRDREDTEAFF.